These T cell receptor beta chains were read from a single sample in a study of blood T cell repertoires in COVID-19. Clones were read by immunoSEQ multiplex PCR, and TCRdb kept only the in-frame ones, dropping some. The sample carries about 180,000 clones, approximately 81% recorded once. Input material: peripheral blood. Receptor source: a person aged 70 to 85 with COVID-19, enrolled during active disease. CDR3s include the opening cysteine and the closing phenylalanine or tryptophan. The order of the fields is D gene, clone size, CDR3 length, V gene, J gene, CDR3 protein, CDR3 DNA. D genes are given only for firm matches. Clone size, where shown, is once, few, many, or a class for clones that have expanded.

>-|once|13|TRBV29-1|TRBJ2-1
CSVVRVSYNEQFF
TGCAGCGTTGTACGGGTCTCCTACAATGAGCAGTTCTTC
>-|-|15|TRBV6-4|TRBJ2-1
CASSETGSTYNEQFF
TGTGCCAGCAGTGAAACGGGGTCGACTTACAATGAGCAGTTCTTC
>TRBD2|-|15|TRBV5-4|TRBJ2-1
CASSLRLAGEDEQFF
TGTGCCAGCAGCTTACGACTAGCGGGAGAAGATGAGCAGTTCTTC
>-|once|15|TRBV4-1|TRBJ1-4
CASSRKQGNNEKLFF
TGCGCCAGCAGCCGGAAACAGGGTAACAATGAAAAACTGTTTTTT
>-|-|15|TRBV24-1|TRBJ1-4
CATSDPRAVGEKLFF
TGTGCCACCAGTGACCCCAGGGCCGTGGGTGAAAAACTGTTTTTT
>-|once|17|TRBV7-9|TRBJ2-7
CASSFTSLAHENYEQYF
TGTGCCAGCAGCTTCACAAGTCTAGCACATGAAAACTACGAGCAGTACTTC
>-|-|18|TRBV6-2/TRBV6-3|TRBJ1-6
CASSHASTGASYNSPLHF
TGTGCCAGCAGCCACGCGTCGACAGGTGCCTCCTATAATTCACCCCTCCACTTT
>TRBD1|-|14|TRBV28|TRBJ2-5
CASSLPTGGETQYF
TGTGCCAGCAGTTTACCGACAGGGGGAGAGACCCAGTACTTC
>-|few|13|TRBV5-4|TRBJ2-3
CASSLPGTDTQYF
TGTGCCAGCAGCTTGCCGGGCACAGATACGCAGTATTTT
>-|once|13|TRBV5-4|TRBJ2-5
CASEEGGRETQYF
TGTGCCAGCGAAGAGGGGGGGCGAGAGACCCAGTACTTC
>-|-|13|TRBV28|TRBJ1-1
CASSLYRNTEAFF
TGTGCCAGCAGTTTATACAGGAACACTGAAGCTTTCTTT
>-|-|15|TRBV19|TRBJ1-5
CATKPGHYSNQPQHF
TGTGCCACTAAACCGGGACACTATAGCAATCAGCCCCAGCATTTT
>TRBD2|-|13|TRBV7-9|TRBJ2-7
CASRGLAGPEQYF
TGTGCCAGCAGAGGGCTAGCGGGACCCGAGCAGTACTTC
>TRBD1|-|14|TRBV27|TRBJ2-7
CASTRAGTRGEQYF
TGTGCCAGCACCCGGGCGGGCACCAGGGGGGAGCAGTACTTC
>-|-|16|TRBV10-3|TRBJ1-2
CAISEGGARVNYGYTF
TGTGCCATCAGTGAGGGTGGCGCCAGGGTAAACTATGGCTACACCTTC
>TRBD1|-|12|TRBV6-5|TRBJ1-4
CASWTGNEKLFF
TGTGCCAGCTGGACAGGGAATGAAAAACTGTTTTTT
>TRBD1|-|15|TRBV5-1|TRBJ1-1
CASSPGQGMRTGAFF
TGCGCCAGCAGCCCCGGACAGGGTATGAGGACTGGAGCTTTCTTT
>TRBD1|-|11|TRBV20-1|TRBJ1-2
CRPDRGSGYTF
TGCCGTCCGGACAGGGGAAGTGGCTACACCTTC
>TRBD1|-|14|TRBV6-5|TRBJ1-1
CASSQGGGLSEAFF
TGTGCCAGCAGCCAAGGGGGCGGCTTGTCTGAAGCTTTCTTT
>-|-|14|TRBV19|TRBJ2-5
CASSNAGVGETQYF
TGTGCCAGTAGTAACGCAGGGGTAGGAGAGACCCAGTACTTC
>TRBD1|-|15|TRBV19|TRBJ1-5
CASGDRGNFNQPQHF
TGTGCCAGTGGTGACAGGGGGAATTTCAATCAGCCCCAGCATTTT
>TRBD1|-|16|TRBV9|TRBJ2-1
CASSVLTGGFLNEQFF
TGTGCCAGCAGCGTATTGACAGGGGGCTTTCTCAATGAGCAGTTCTTC
>-|-|16|TRBV28|TRBJ1-5
CASSRRTGKSNQPQHF
TGTGCCAGCAGTCGAAGAACAGGGAAAAGCAATCAGCCCCAGCATTTT
>TRBD2|once|14|TRBV7-2|TRBJ2-7
CASSTTSGTYEQYF
TGTGCCAGCAGCACTACTAGCGGTACCTACGAGCAGTACTTC
>-|-|15|TRBV11-2|TRBJ1-2
CASSLDYSPNYGYTF
TGTGCCAGCAGCTTGGATTACAGTCCTAACTATGGCTACACCTTC
>-|-|15|TRBV28|TRBJ1-5
CASSKQRYSNQPQHF
TGTGCCAGCAGCAAACAGAGATATAGCAATCAGCCCCAGCATTTT